Listed below are T cell receptor beta chains from one sample, sequenced in a study of shared clonotypes between healthy human individuals. TCRdb's copy holds only in-frame clones and misses some; the assay was immunoSEQ multiplex PCR. The sample holds 2 million to 2.5 million clones, around 93% seen once. Sequenced: naive CD8+ T cells from PBMCs. The receptors come from a man between 18 and 35 years old in good health. Some clones in this sample may be carry-over from other donors' samples. Each CDR3 is given without its conserved first and last residue. Each record gives: J gene, V gene, CDR3 protein.

TRBJ2-2,TRBV28,ASSLGNTGELF
TRBJ2-7,TRBV4-1,ASSQVTLAYEQY
TRBJ2-7,TRBV4-2,ASSHSGTALYEQY
TRBJ1-2,TRBV28,ASSWGVDGYT
TRBJ1-2,TRBV7-9,ASSSWTANYGYT
TRBJ1-2,TRBV28,ASSSPAIRDGYT
TRBJ2-4,TRBV30,AWSDWTGLNIQY
TRBJ2-2,TRBV4-3,ASSHRQESGELF
TRBJ2-5,TRBV7-9,ASSRPFEETQY
TRBJ2-1,TRBV29-1,SVLGYSYNEQF
TRBJ1-5,TRBV7-2,ASDLRGDSNQPQH
TRBJ2-4,TRBV29-1,SVVGAKNIQY
TRBJ1-2,TRBV9,ASSVEGSGGEGYT
TRBJ2-2,TRBV7-9,ASSSGFRTSGPGELF
TRBJ2-6,TRBV28,ASSLRGSGANVLT
TRBJ1-2,TRBV28,ASSLLVGAAYGYT
TRBJ2-7,TRBV19,ASSIMASGSHEQY
TRBJ2-2,TRBV6-1,ASKIAGELF
TRBJ2-1,TRBV5-1,ASSLGTSDEQF
TRBJ2-1,TRBV11-2,ASSLSTGVNEQF
TRBJ2-7,TRBV4-1,ASSQGWGVRIYEQY
TRBJ2-7,TRBV4-1,ASSPPATEQY
TRBJ2-1,TRBV5-1,ASSHPTDRVGAGYYNEQF
TRBJ2-7,TRBV27,ASSLGTSGSLREQY
TRBJ2-1,TRBV25-1,ASSGRSVF
TRBJ2-1,TRBV7-9,ASSPNLYTTLYNEQF
TRBJ2-1,TRBV2,ASSDWTSGRSSYNEQF
TRBJ2-7,TRBV5-4,ASSFGTAGYEQY
TRBJ1-1,TRBV11-2,ASSPRGTEAF
TRBJ1-1,TRBV18,ASSPDAIPSTEAF
TRBJ2-7,TRBV7-9,ASNKGADDRPYEQY
TRBJ2-5,TRBV28,ASSTPIQTGDQETQY
NA,TRBV5-6,ASSLDRSSYEQY
TRBJ2-1,TRBV11-2,ASTRGGLAGVHEQF
TRBJ1-1,TRBV28,ASSSPRTRGTEAF
TRBJ2-7,TRBV7-2,ASSSGGRRAYEQY
TRBJ2-1,TRBV7-6,ASSLIGTSHNEQF
TRBJ2-2,TRBV7-3,ASSPGLNTGELF